What follows is one T cell receptor beta chain and its context. Its specificity is not known. This sample stems from a study of blood T cells in healthy people across ages. Study findings and constraints: A roughly linear fall in TCR beta diversity per million T cells was seen with increasing age.

Germline CDR1 reads MDHEN; CDR2 reads SYDVKM. The CDR3 has 15 residues. V shed 3 bases and J shed 6 bases, with 12 bases lying between them. The second PCR ran about 6 to 12 cycles with a sample-barcoded 5' primer and J-beta primers. With 12 random nucleotides, a template-switch adaptor tagged each individual cDNA molecule. TCRdb used MiXCR to reprocess the 5' RACE reads, holding one entry per CDR3 protein. The table includes 850,000 or so distinct CDR3 sequences, less than 35% detected once. The sequenced material came from blood. The V gene is TRBV28, the J gene TRBJ1-6, with D possibly being TRBD1 (6 bases). The TCR comes from a woman older than 75 in good health. The CDR3 DNA follows: TGTGCCAGCAGTTTCCAGGACAGACTTAATTCACCCCTCCACTTT. Translating gives CASSFQDRLNSPLHF.